The 16 T cell receptor beta chains below all came from one sample that was sequenced in a study of CDR3 diversity in severe acne. One entry per CDR3 protein, called by TCRdb with MiXCR from the PCR reads. Among roughly 93,000 distinct CDR3 sequences listed, about 49% were seen once. Sequenced input: blood. The receptors derive from a male donor with severe acne vulgaris.

This clonotype has ten or more counts. Here the CDR3 reads CASSLAGGDAGDTQYF. For the CDR3, the DNA is TGTGCCAGCAGCTTGGCCGGAGGGGACGCTGGAGATACGCAGTATTTT. The chain is built from TRBV5-8 and TRBJ2-3; TRBD2 might be the D (6 bases). Germline lookup yields CDR1 SGHTS and CDR2 YDEGEE. V was shortened by 0 bases and J by 5 bases, with 16 bases between the two germline ends. The CDR3 is 16 amino acids.

This chain joins TRBV28 and TRBJ2-7; no clear D. Germline CDR1 is MDHEN and CDR2 is SYDVKM. V lost 5 bases and J 2 bases, leaving 13 bases between the germline ends. The CDR3 spans 14 residues. The CDR3 protein is CASSPPRQAYEQYF. The DNA of the CDR3 is TGTGCCAGCAGTCCCCCCCGACAAGCCTACGAGCAGTACTTC.

The chain recombines TRBV14 with TRBJ1-4, with 9 positions matching TRBD1. The J segment lost 7 bases and the V segment lost 5 bases, leaving 5 bases of the junction unmatched. The CDR3 consists of 14 residues. Germline CDR1 and CDR2: SGHDN and FVKESK. The CDR3 loop reads CASSFGTGTEKLFF. In DNA, the CDR3 is TGTGCCAGCAGCTTCGGGACAGGGACTGAAAAACTGTTTTTT.

In its sample, this clonotype was seen many times. The chain employs TRBV3-1 and TRBJ2-7; TRBD1 or TRBD2 may be the D gene (5 bases each). Trimming removed 2 bases from V and 0 bases from J, with 11 bases in between. Germline V lookup: CDR1 LGHDT, CDR2 YNNKEL (reference sequence). This CDR3 spans 15 amino acids. This CDR3 reads CASSQRDGFSYEQYF. DNA of the CDR3: TGTGCCAGCAGCCAAAGGGACGGTTTCTCCTACGAGCAGTACTTC.

V gene TRBV9 combines with J gene TRBJ2-7; 8 positions match TRBD1. The CDR3 sequence is 11 residues long. The germline V gene encodes CDR1 SGDLS and CDR2 YYNGEE. Trimming at V came to 7 bases and at J to 6 bases, leaving 3 bases not matched to a gene. The CDR3 sequence: CASGDRGEQYF. The CDR3 DNA reads TGTGCCAGCGGTGACAGGGGCGAGCAGTACTTC. The whole variable domain, filled in from reference TRBV9 and TRBJ2-7, reads DSGVTQTPKHLITATGQRVTLRCSPRSGDLSVYWYQQSLDQGLQFLIQYYNGEERAKGNILERFSAQQFPDLHSELNLSSLELGDSALYFCASGDRGEQYFGPGTRLTVT.

This clonotype was seen ten or more times. This chain connects TRBV6-4 to TRBJ1-6, with 8 bases that match TRBD1. Losses at the gene ends were 4 bases for V and 8 bases for J; bases not matched to a gene: 4. Germline V CDR1 and CDR2: MRHNA, SNTAGT. The CDR3 is 14 residues long. This chain's CDR3 is CASSVQGVDSPLHF. The DNA of the CDR3 is TGTGCCAGCAGTGTACAGGGGGTTGATTCACCCCTCCACTTT.

About this clonotype itself: A clone one base away is much larger, so this may be a read error. The chain uses TRBV20-1 and TRBJ2-1; 9 nucleotides line up with TRBD1. The CDR3 is 16 amino acids. CDR1 DFQATT and CDR2 SNEGSKA come from the germline V gene (reference sequence). The CDR3 nucleotides read TGCGGTGCTAGGGAACAGGGGGCGAGCTCCTACAATGAGCAGTTCTTC. This translates into CGAREQGASSYNEQFF.

This clonotype was observed at least ten times. V is TRBV5-1 and J is TRBJ2-7; D possibly corresponds to TRBD1 (5 bases). The CDR3 loop spans 14 amino acids. The V and J ends lost 2 bases and 0 bases respectively, with 9 bases between them. The germline V gene encodes CDR1 SGHRS and CDR2 YFSETQ. CDR3 region: CASSLQASSYEQYF. Here the CDR3 DNA reads TGCGCCAGCAGCTTACAGGCGTCCTCCTACGAGCAGTACTTC.

The V call is TRBV29-1, the J call TRBJ1-2; 8 nucleotides align to TRBD1. Germline lookup yields CDR1 SQVTM and CDR2 ANQGSEA. The CDR3 runs 13 residues. Trimming cost V 3 bases and J 7 bases; bases outside gene matches: 7. The CDR3 bases are TGCAGCGTTGAGTCAGGGGGCGCCGGTGGCTACACCTTC. As protein: CSVESGGAGGYTF.

The V gene is TRBV7-9, the J gene TRBJ2-5; TRBD1 matches at 7 bases. The germline V gene has CDR1 SEHNR and CDR2 FQNEAQ (reference sequence). Unmatched junction bases numbered 7, after V lost 5 bases and J lost 1 base. The CDR3 consists of 15 residues. The CDR3 DNA reads TGTGCCAGCAGCACCGACAGGGACCTCCAAGAGACCCAGTACTTC. Translation: CASSTDRDLQETQYF.

Ten or more counts support this clonotype. The rearrangement joins TRBV7-8 to TRBJ2-2; no definite D call. The CDR3 loop spans 12 amino acids. Germline CDR1 SGHVS, CDR2 FQNEAQ. Trimming took 2 bases from V and 6 from J, leaving 4 bases between them. The CDR3 here is CASSLSSGELFF. Written as DNA, the CDR3 is TGTGCCAGCAGCTTATCTTCCGGGGAGCTGTTTTTT.

This chain joins TRBV28 and TRBJ1-2; no definite D call. The CDR3 sequence is 15 residues long. Germline loops: CDR1 MDHEN, CDR2 SYDVKM. Trimming cost V 5 bases and J 8 bases, with 21 bases left between them. The CDR3 region is CASSLRLRDLSGYTF. For the CDR3, the DNA is TGTGCCAGCAGTCTTCGTCTAAGGGATCTGAGCGGCTACACCTTC.

This clonotype was found many times. The chain links TRBV6-2 or TRBV6-3 to TRBJ2-7; TRBD2 matches at 11 bases. Per germline, CDR1 MNHEY and CDR2 SVGEGT. The CDR3 loop spans 13 amino acids. V gave up 7 bases and J gave up 4 bases; unmatched junction bases: 3. Here the CDR3 DNA reads TGTGCCAGCATCCGGACTAGCGGGTACGAGCAGTACTTC. Protein product: CASIRTSGYEQYF.

This clonotype has more than one count but fewer than ten. V is TRBV6-1 and J is TRBJ1-1; TRBD1 matches at 8 bases. The germline gives CDR1 MNHNS, CDR2 SASEGT. With 4 bases clipped from V and 4 bases from J, the junction kept 11 bases outside the gene matches. The CDR3 covers 16 residues. The CDR3 reads CASSVDQGAGGTEAFF. CDR3 in DNA: TGTGCCAGCAGTGTAGACCAGGGGGCTGGGGGCACTGAAGCTTTCTTT.

This rearrangement joins TRBV9 to TRBJ2-5; D gene uncertain. The CDR3 contains 13 residues. Deletions cut 4 bases from V and 6 bases from J, with 13 bases between. Per the germline V gene, CDR1 is SGDLS and CDR2 is YYNGEE. The CDR3 nucleotides are TGTGCCAGCAGCCCCCTTGGCGAGCAGACCCAGTACTTC. Its translation: CASSPLGEQTQYF.

The rearrangement links TRBV6-1 to TRBJ2-3; a weak D match, TRBD1 (5 bases). Trimming left V 7 bases short and J 11 bases short, with 22 bases between. This CDR3 contains 14 residues. Germline CDR1 MNHNS, CDR2 SASEGT. CDR3 in amino acids: CASTRVGVSRGQYF. CDR3 coding DNA: TGTGCCAGCACCCGTGTAGGGGTTTCTCGCGGGCAGTATTTT.